Listed here is a single T cell receptor (beta chain). Its antigen remains unidentified. The source of the sample is a study of beta chain features in type 1 diabetes. Study background: Across the samples, roughly 98,000,000 sorted cells were examined in total. Study-wide results and limits: Moderate yet significant TCRB CDR3 shortening was seen in Type 1 diabetes patients in all four CD4+ subsets.

The CDR3 has 14 amino acids. Unmatched junction bases numbered 5, after V lost 6 bases and J lost 0 bases. Germline CDR1 reads ENHRY; CDR2 reads SYGVKD. The study reverse transcribed the entire isolated RNA, so it sequenced expressed TCRB transcripts. Clones were read by immunoSEQ multiplex PCR, and TCRdb kept only the in-frame ones, dropping some. In the table there are some 350,000 clones, about 14% of which are singletons. The chain employs TRBV10-3 and TRBJ2-7, with TRBD1 matching over 7 bases. The sample consisted of naive CD4+ T cells from blood. The sequence derives from a woman between 18 and 29 years old with type 1 diabetes. The CDR3 DNA reads as TGTGCCATCAGCCGGGACAGCCGCTCCTACGAGCAGTACGTC. As protein: CAISRDSRSYEQYV.